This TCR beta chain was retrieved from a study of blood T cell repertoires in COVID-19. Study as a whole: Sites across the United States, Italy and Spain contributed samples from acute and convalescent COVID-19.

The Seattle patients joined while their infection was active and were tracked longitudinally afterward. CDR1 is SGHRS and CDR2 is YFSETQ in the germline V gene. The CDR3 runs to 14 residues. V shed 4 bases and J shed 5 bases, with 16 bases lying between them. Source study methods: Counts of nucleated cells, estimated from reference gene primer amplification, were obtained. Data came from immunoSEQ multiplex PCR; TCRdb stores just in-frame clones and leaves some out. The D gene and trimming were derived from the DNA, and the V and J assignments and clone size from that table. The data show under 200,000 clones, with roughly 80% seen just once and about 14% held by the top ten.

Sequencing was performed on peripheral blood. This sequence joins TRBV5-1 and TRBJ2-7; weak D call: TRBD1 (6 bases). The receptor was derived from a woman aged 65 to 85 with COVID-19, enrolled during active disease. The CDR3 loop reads CASSIGQLPHEQYF. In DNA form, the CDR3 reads TGCGCCAGCAGCATCGGACAGCTGCCCCACGAGCAGTACTTC.